This record concerns one T cell receptor beta chain sequence. Its antigen is not known. This sample was included in a study of cytomegalovirus exposure and HLA in healthy donors. Study at large: Of all 400 or so donors who were genotyped, 81% belonged to the Caucasian-associated ancestry cluster.

Study-wide findings and caveats: CMV serostatus was the only immune exposure information that was available. Indistinguishable V segments, including TRBV6-2 and TRBV6-3, were excluded. In a later analysis, HLA-C alleles had the fewest associated TCRs, DRB1 alleles the most.

PCR involved 60 Vbeta and 13 Jbeta primers. The repertoire was sequenced with immunoSEQ multiplex PCR; TCRdb's copy has only in-frame clones and lacks some. The sample has around 190,000 clones; roughly 10% are singletons. Germline V gene data show CDR1 as SEHNR and CDR2 as FQNEAQ (reference sequence). V was clipped by 1 base and J by 1 base, with 14 bases between them. This CDR3 contains 16 residues. J is TRBJ2-7 and V is TRBV7-9; possibly TRBD1 for D (5 bases). The receptor was derived from a woman aged 25-40 years in good health and CMV-seropositive. The sample taken for sequencing was PBMCs. Written as DNA, the CDR3 is TGTGCCAGCAGCTTAGACGGCGCCCGACAGTCCTACGAGCAGTACTTC. Its translation: CASSLDGARQSYEQYF.